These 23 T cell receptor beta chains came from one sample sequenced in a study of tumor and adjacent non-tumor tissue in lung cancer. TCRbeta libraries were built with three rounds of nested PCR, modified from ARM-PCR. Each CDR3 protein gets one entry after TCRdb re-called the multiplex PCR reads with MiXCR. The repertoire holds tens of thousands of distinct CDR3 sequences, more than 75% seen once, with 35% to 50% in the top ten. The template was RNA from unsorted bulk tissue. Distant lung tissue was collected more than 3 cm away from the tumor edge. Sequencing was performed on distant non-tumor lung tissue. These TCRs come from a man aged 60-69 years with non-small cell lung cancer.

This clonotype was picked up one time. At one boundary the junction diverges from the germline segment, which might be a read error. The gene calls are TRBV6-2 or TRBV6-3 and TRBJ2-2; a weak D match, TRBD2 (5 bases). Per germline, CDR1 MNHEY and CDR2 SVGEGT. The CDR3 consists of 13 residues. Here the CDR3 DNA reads TGTGCCAGCAGTGCTACAAACACCGGGGAGCTGCTTTTT. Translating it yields CASSATNTGELLF.

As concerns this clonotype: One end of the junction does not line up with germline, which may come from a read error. The CDR3 DNA follows: TGTGGCAGCAGGCCTGGGCGGTCTTCCTACAATGATGAGTTCTTC. Its protein is CGSRPGRSSYNDEFF. The V gene is TRBV12-3 or TRBV12-4, the J gene TRBJ2-1, with D uncertain. CDR3 length equals 15 residues.

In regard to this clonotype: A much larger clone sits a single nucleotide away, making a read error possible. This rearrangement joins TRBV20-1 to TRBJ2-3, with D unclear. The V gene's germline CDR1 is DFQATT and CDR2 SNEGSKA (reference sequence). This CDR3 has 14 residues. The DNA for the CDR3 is TGCAGTGCTAGAGGTTGGACGGATCCAGATACGCGGTATTTT. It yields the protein CSARGWTDPDTRYF.

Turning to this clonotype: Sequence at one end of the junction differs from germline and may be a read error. The CDR3 region has the DNA TGTGCCAGCAGCCCTGGACAGGGCGGCGAGCACTACTTC. Protein sequence: CASSPGQGGEHYF. V is TRBV12-3 or TRBV12-4 and J is TRBJ2-1; TRBD1 aligns across 8 bases. The CDR3 spans 13 residues.

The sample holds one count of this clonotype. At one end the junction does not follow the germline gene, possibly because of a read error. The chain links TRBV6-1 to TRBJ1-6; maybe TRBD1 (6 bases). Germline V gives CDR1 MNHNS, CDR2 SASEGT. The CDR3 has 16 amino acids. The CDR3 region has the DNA TGTGCCAGAAGTGAGAATCCCGGGACAACGGGGATCACCTTCCACTTT. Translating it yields CARSENPGTTGITFHF.

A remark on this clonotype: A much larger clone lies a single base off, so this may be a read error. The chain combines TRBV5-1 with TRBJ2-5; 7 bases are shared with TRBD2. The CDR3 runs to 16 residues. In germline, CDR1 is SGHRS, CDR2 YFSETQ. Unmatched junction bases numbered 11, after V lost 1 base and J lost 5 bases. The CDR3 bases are TGCGCCAGCAGCTTGAGCCTAGCGGAAGGGCAGGAGACCCAGTACTTC. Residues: CASSLSLAEGQETQYF.

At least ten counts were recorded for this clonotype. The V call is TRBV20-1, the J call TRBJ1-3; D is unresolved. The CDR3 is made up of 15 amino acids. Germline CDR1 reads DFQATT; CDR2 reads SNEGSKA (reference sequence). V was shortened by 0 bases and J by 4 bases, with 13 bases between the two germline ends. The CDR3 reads CSARDLGSVGNTIYF. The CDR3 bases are TGCAGTGCTAGAGATTTGGGCAGCGTAGGAAACACCATATATTTT.

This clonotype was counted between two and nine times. Here the CDR3 reads CASSRGLNYEQYF. The CDR3 nucleotides read TGCGCCAGCAGCCGGGGACTGAACTACGAGCAGTACTTC. The V gene is TRBV4-3, the J gene TRBJ2-7, with D possibly TRBD2 on 6 matching bases. This CDR3 is 13 amino acids long. Between the trimmed V and J ends, which lost 4 bases and 3 bases, there was a span of 10 bases. Germline-derived CDR1 and CDR2 are LGHNA and YSLEER.

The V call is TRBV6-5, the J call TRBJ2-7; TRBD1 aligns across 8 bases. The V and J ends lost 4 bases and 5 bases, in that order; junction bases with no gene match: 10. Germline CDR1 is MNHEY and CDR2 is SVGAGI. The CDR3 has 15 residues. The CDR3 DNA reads TGTGCCAGCAGTTCCGAGGACAGGGTCATCCACGAGCAGTACTTC. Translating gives CASSSEDRVIHEQYF.

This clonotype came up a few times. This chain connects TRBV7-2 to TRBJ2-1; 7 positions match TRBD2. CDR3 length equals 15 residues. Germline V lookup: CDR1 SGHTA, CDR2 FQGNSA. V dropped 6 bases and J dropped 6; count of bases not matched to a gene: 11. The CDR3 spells CASRPGGGPSNEQFF. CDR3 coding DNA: TGTGCCAGCAGGCCGGGGGGAGGGCCTTCCAATGAGCAGTTCTTC.

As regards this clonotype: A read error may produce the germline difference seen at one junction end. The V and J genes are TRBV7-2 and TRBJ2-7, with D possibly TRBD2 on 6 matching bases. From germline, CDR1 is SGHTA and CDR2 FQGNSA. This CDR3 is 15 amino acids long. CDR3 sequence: CASSFQAGMDDEQYF. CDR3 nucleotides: TGTGCCAGCAGCTTTCAGGCGGGGATGGATGACGAGCAGTACTTT.

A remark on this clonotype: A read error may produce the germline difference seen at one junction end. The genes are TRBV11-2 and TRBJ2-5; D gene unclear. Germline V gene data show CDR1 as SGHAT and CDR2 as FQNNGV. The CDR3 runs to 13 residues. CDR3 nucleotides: TGTGCCAGAAGCCCCGGGTTTGGAGAGACACAGTACTTC. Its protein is CARSPGFGETQYF.

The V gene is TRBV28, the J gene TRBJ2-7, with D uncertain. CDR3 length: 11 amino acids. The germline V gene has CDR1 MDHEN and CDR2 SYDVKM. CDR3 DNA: TGTGACAGTAGGATTGGCTACGAGCAGTACTTC. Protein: CDSRIGYEQYF.

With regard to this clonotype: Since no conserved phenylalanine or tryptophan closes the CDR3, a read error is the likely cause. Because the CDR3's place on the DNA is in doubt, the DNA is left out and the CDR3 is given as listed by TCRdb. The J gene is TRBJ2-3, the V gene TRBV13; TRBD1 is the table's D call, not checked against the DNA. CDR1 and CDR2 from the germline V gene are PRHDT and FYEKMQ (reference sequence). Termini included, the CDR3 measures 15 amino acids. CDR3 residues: CASSLARQNTDTRYS.

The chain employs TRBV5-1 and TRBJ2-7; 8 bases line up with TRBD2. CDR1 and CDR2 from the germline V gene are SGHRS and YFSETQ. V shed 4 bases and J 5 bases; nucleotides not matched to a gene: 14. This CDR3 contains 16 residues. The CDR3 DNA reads TGCGCCAGCAGCATGGGGGTAGCGGGAAATACGGACGAGCAGTACTTC. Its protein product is CASSMGVAGNTDEQYF.

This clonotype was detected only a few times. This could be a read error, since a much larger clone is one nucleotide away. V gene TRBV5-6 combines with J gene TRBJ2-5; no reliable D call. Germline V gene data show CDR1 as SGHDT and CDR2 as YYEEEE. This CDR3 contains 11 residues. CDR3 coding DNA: TGTGCCAGCAGCTTGGACGAGACCCAGCACTTC. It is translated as CASSLDETQHF.

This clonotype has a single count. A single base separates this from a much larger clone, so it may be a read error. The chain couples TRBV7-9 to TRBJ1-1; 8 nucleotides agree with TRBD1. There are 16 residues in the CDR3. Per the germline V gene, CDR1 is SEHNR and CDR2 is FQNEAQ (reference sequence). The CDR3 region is CGSSFMGTGPNTEAFF. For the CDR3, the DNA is TGTGGCAGCAGCTTTATGGGGACAGGCCCGAACACTGAAGCTTTCTTT.

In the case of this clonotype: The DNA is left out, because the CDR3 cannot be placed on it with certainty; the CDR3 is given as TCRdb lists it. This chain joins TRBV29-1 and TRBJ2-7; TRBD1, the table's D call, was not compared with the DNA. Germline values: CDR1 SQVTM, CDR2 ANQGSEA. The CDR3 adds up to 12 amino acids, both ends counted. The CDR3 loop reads CSVGIGAYEQCF.

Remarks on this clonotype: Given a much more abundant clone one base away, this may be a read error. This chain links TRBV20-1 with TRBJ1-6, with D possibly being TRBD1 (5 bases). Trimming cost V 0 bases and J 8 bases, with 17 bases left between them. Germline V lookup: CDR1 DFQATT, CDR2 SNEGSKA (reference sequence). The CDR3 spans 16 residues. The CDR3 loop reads CSARDLGRTTDSPLHF. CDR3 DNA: TGCAGTGCTAGAGATCTCGGTAGGACAACCGATTCACCCCTCCACTTT.

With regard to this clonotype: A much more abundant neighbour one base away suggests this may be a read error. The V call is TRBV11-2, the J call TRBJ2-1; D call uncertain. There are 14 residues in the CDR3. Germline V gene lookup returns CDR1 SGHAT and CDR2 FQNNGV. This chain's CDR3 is CANSLVGGTNEQFF. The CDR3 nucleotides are TGTGCCAACAGCTTAGTTGGCGGAACCAATGAGCAGTTCTTC.

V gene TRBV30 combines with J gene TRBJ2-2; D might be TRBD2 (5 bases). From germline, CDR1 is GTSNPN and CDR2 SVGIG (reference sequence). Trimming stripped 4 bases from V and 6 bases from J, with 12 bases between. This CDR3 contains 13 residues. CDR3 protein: CAWIVEGAGELFF. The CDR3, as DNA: TGTGCCTGGATTGTAGAGGGAGCCGGGGAGCTGTTTTTT.

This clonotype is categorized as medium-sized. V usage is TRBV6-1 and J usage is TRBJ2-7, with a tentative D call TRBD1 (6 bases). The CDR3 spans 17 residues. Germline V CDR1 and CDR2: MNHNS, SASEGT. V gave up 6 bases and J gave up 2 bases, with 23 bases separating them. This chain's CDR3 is CASSRRLLTGPTYEQYF. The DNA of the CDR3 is TGTGCCAGCAGCAGAAGACTTTTGACAGGACCAACCTACGAGCAGTACTTC.

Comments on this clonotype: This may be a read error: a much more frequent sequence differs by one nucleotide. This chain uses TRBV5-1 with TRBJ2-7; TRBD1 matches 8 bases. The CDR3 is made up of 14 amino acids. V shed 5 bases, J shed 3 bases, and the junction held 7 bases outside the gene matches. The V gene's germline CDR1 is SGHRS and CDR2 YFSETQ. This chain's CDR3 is CASRLTGAIYEQYF. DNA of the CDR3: TGCGCCAGCAGATTGACAGGGGCAATCTACGAGCAGTACTTC.